These T cell receptor beta chains were read from a single sample in a study of PD-L1 blockade in urothelial cancer. Clones were sequenced by immunoSEQ multiplex PCR, and TCRdb holds only the in-frame ones, with some missing. The sample holds 40,000 to 55,000 clones; 86% are singletons and the top ten take about 20%. The source material was PBMCs, sampled around atezolizumab (anti-PD-L1) treatment. The origin of the receptors is a man aged 55 to 70 with urothelial cancer. Both conserved end residues are part of each CDR3. Fields, in order: clone size, J gene, V gene, D gene, CDR3 protein, CDR3 DNA. A D gene is named only where the DNA matches it firmly. Size tells how often a clone was seen (once, few, many) or the class of an expanded clone, and some rows leave it out.

size: -; J: TRBJ1-2; V: TRBV4-2; D: -; CDR3: CASSQDRQAGYTF; DNA: TGTGCCAGCAGCCAAGATCGGCAGGCTGGCTACACCTTC
size: -; J: TRBJ2-5; V: TRBV29-1; D: TRBD1; CDR3: CSGGQGLETQYF; DNA: TGCAGCGGAGGACAGGGGCTGGAGACCCAGTACTTC
size: -; J: TRBJ2-1; V: TRBV19; D: -; CDR3: CASISGYNEQFF; DNA: TGTGCCAGTATATCAGGGTACAATGAGCAGTTCTTC
size: few; J: TRBJ2-2; V: TRBV9; D: -; CDR3: CASSLQRGELFF; DNA: TGTGCCAGCAGTCTTCAGCGCGGGGAGCTGTTTTTT
size: -; J: TRBJ1-5; V: TRBV27; D: -; CDR3: CASSLFREEPQHF; DNA: TGTGCCAGCAGTTTGTTCAGGGAGGAGCCCCAGCATTTT
size: -; J: TRBJ2-7; V: TRBV6-5; D: TRBD2; CDR3: CASRGFGTSTYEQYF; DNA: TGTGCCAGCAGAGGGTTCGGGACTAGCACTTACGAGCAGTACTTC
size: -; J: TRBJ1-4; V: TRBV6-1; D: -; CDR3: CASRSLGASGEKLFF; DNA: TGTGCCAGCAGATCTTTGGGGGCTTCGGGTGAAAAACTGTTTTTT
size: -; J: TRBJ1-6; V: TRBV7-6; D: -; CDR3: CASSLISGINNSPLHF; DNA: TGTGCCAGCAGCTTAATTTCAGGGATCAATAATTCACCCCTCCACTTT
size: -; J: TRBJ1-5; V: TRBV6-1; D: -; CDR3: CASSEGSGSDQPQHF; DNA: TGTGCCAGCAGTGAAGGGTCAGGGTCGGATCAGCCCCAGCATTTT
size: -; J: TRBJ2-2; V: TRBV5-8; D: TRBD1; CDR3: CASSRGQGGNTGELFF; DNA: TGTGCCAGCAGCCGTGGACAGGGAGGGAACACCGGGGAGCTGTTTTTT
size: -; J: TRBJ2-1; V: TRBV25-1; D: TRBD2; CDR3: CASSDSGRAYNEQFF; DNA: TGTGCCAGCAGTGATAGCGGGAGGGCCTACAATGAGCAGTTCTTC
size: -; J: TRBJ1-1; V: TRBV5-4; D: TRBD1; CDR3: CASSLRTGEAFF; DNA: TGTGCCAGCAGCTTGCGGACAGGTGAAGCTTTCTTT
size: -; J: TRBJ2-1; V: TRBV5-1; D: -; CDR3: CASSLGQVRNEQFF; DNA: TGCGCCAGCAGCTTGGGGCAGGTCAGGAATGAGCAGTTCTTC
size: -; J: TRBJ1-3; V: TRBV5-1; D: -; CDR3: CASSSSASGNTIYF; DNA: TGCGCCAGCAGCTCAAGCGCCTCTGGAAACACCATATATTTT
size: -; J: TRBJ1-6; V: TRBV28; D: TRBD1; CDR3: CASKGQLGDNSPLHF; DNA: TGTGCCAGCAAGGGACAGCTAGGGGATAATTCACCCCTCCACTTT
size: once; J: TRBJ1-1; V: TRBV7-8; D: -; CDR3: CASSLAKGVTNTEAFF; DNA: TGTGCCAGCAGCTTAGCGAAGGGGGTCACAAACACTGAAGCTTTCTTT
size: -; J: TRBJ2-1; V: TRBV10-2; D: TRBD2; CDR3: CASSEIQSGGEQFF; DNA: TGCGCCAGCAGTGAGATCCAGTCGGGAGGAGAGCAGTTCTTC
size: -; J: TRBJ1-5; V: TRBV19; D: TRBD1; CDR3: CASRDRYNQPQHF; DNA: TGTGCCAGTAGGGACAGGTATAATCAGCCCCAGCATTTT
size: -; J: TRBJ1-1; V: TRBV6-5; D: TRBD1; CDR3: CASRDRVLNTEAFF; DNA: TGTGCCAGCAGGGACAGGGTCTTGAACACTGAAGCTTTCTTT
size: -; J: TRBJ1-6; V: TRBV27; D: TRBD1; CDR3: CASSPARQGVSPLHF; DNA: TGTGCCAGCAGTCCCGCGCGACAGGGGGTTTCACCCCTCCACTTT
size: -; J: TRBJ1-2; V: TRBV19; D: -; CDR3: CASSIGITDGYTF; DNA: TGTGCCAGTAGTATAGGGATAACAGATGGCTACACCTTC
size: -; J: TRBJ1-6; V: TRBV7-8; D: -; CDR3: CASSSTRQTKNSPLHF; DNA: TGTGCCAGCAGCTCGACCCGACAGACGAAGAATTCACCCCTCCACTTT
size: -; J: TRBJ1-2; V: TRBV19; D: TRBD1; CDR3: CAGGQGSNGYTF; DNA: TGTGCCGGAGGACAGGGGTCGAATGGCTACACCTTC
size: once; J: TRBJ2-2; V: TRBV5-1; D: TRBD2; CDR3: CASSLDGRGNGELFF; DNA: TGCGCCAGCAGCTTGGACGGGAGGGGAAACGGGGAGCTGTTTTTT
size: -; J: TRBJ2-5; V: TRBV5-1; D: TRBD1; CDR3: CASSKGTGVQETQYF; DNA: TGCGCCAGCAGCAAGGGGACAGGCGTCCAAGAGACCCAGTACTTC
size: -; J: TRBJ2-7; V: TRBV6-1; D: -; CDR3: CATTRQYEQYF; DNA: TGTGCCACAACGAGACAATACGAGCAGTACTTC
size: -; J: TRBJ2-3; V: TRBV2; D: -; CDR3: CASSEVAASTDTQYF; DNA: TGTGCCAGCAGTGAAGTAGCGGCGAGCACAGATACGCAGTATTTT
size: -; J: TRBJ2-1; V: TRBV6-1; D: TRBD2; CDR3: CASSESLAGVYNEQFF; DNA: TGTGCCAGCAGTGAATCCCTAGCGGGGGTCTACAATGAGCAGTTCTTC
size: -; J: TRBJ1-1; V: TRBV18; D: -; CDR3: CASSRTNSLGTEAFF; DNA: TGTGCCAGCTCACGCACTAACTCGCTGGGCACTGAAGCTTTCTTT
size: -; J: TRBJ2-3; V: TRBV6-5; D: TRBD1; CDR3: CASSPGTGASDTQYF; DNA: TGTGCCAGCAGTCCCGGGACAGGGGCCTCAGATACGCAGTATTTT
size: -; J: TRBJ1-2; V: TRBV10-2; D: TRBD1; CDR3: CASWDRANYGYTF; DNA: TGCGCCAGTTGGGACAGAGCTAACTATGGCTACACCTTC
size: -; J: TRBJ1-1; V: TRBV18; D: TRBD1; CDR3: CASSRQGMNTEAFF; DNA: TGTGCCAGCTCTCGACAGGGGATGAACACTGAAGCTTTCTTT
size: -; J: TRBJ1-6; V: TRBV6-5; D: -; CDR3: CASSYAASSYNSPLHF; DNA: TGTGCCAGCAGTTACGCGGCGAGCTCCTATAATTCACCCCTCCACTTT
size: once; J: TRBJ1-5; V: TRBV6-4; D: TRBD1; CDR3: CASSDQGGNQPQHF; DNA: TGTGCCAGCAGTGACCAGGGGGGCAATCAGCCCCAGCATTTT
size: once; J: TRBJ2-7; V: TRBV7-2; D: TRBD1; CDR3: CASSQRTGFSYEQYF; DNA: TGTGCCAGCAGCCAGCGGACAGGTTTCTCCTACGAGCAGTACTTC
size: few; J: TRBJ1-1; V: TRBV5-6; D: TRBD1; CDR3: CASSWPGQGMNTEAFF; DNA: TGTGCCAGCAGCTGGCCGGGACAGGGAATGAACACTGAAGCTTTCTTT
size: once; J: TRBJ1-1; V: TRBV19; D: -; CDR3: CASKAGVYTEAFF; DNA: TGTGCCAGTAAGGCAGGGGTATATACTGAAGCTTTCTTT
size: -; J: TRBJ2-5; V: TRBV6-5; D: TRBD2; CDR3: CASSFTSVPGETQYF; DNA: TGTGCCAGCAGTTTTACTAGCGTTCCGGGGGAGACCCAGTACTTC
size: -; J: TRBJ2-4; V: TRBV9; D: -; CDR3: CASSERGGRTPDIQYF; DNA: TGTGCCAGCAGCGAGAGGGGAGGACGGACTCCGGACATTCAGTACTTC
size: -; J: TRBJ1-1; V: TRBV19; D: -; CDR3: CASSIVPGDTEAFF; DNA: TGTGCCAGTAGTATTGTACCAGGGGACACTGAAGCTTTCTTT
size: -; J: TRBJ2-2; V: TRBV23-1; D: TRBD1; CDR3: CASRPGQTNTGELFF; DNA: TGCGCCAGCCGTCCGGGACAGACGAACACCGGGGAGCTGTTTTTT